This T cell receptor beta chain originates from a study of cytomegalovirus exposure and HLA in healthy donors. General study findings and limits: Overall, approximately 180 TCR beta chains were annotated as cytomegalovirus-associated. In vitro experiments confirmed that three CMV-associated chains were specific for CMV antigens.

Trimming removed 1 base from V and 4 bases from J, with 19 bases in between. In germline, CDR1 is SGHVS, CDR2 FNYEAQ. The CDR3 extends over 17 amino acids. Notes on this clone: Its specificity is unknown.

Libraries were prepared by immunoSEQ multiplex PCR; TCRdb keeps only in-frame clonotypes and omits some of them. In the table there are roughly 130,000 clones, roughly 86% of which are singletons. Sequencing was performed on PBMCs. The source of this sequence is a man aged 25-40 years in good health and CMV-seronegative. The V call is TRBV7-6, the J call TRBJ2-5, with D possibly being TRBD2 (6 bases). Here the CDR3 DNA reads TGTGCCAGCAGCTTAGGGGGGGTATTTGTCTGGTTAGAGACCCAGTACTTC. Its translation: CASSLGGVFVWLETQYF. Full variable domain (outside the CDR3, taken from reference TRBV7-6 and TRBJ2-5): GAGVSQSPRYKVTKRGQDVALRCDPISGHVSLYWYRQALGQGPEFLTYFNYEAQQDKSGLPNDRFSAERPEGSISTLTIQRTEQRDSAMYRCASSLGGVFVWLETQYFGPGTRLLVL.